This T cell receptor beta chain was sequenced in a study of blood T cells in healthy people across ages. Across the whole study: Roughly one uniquely barcoded beta molecule per two T cells was captured.

The second PCR ran about 7 to 12 cycles with a sample-barcoded 5' primer and J-beta primers. A template-switch adaptor containing 12 random nucleotides labeled each cDNA molecule. TCRdb used MiXCR to reprocess the 5' RACE reads, holding one entry per CDR3 protein. The sample lists 1.5 million to 2 million distinct CDR3 sequences; about two fifths were seen once. Each sample used at least 6 million PBMCs. CDR3 length: 17 amino acids. The germline CDR1 and CDR2 sequences are LGHNA and YSLEER. V lost 0 bases, J lost 5 bases, and 11 bases stayed unmatched. This chain links TRBV4-3 with TRBJ1-2; 8 bases fit TRBD1. Sequencing input: blood. The receptor was derived from a human donor in good health. CDR3 residues: CASSQDPRTGYSYGYTF. In DNA form, the CDR3 reads TGCGCCAGCAGCCAAGATCCTAGGACAGGGTATTCTTATGGCTACACCTTC.